This TCR beta chain originates from a study of T cell changes during pregnancy in multiple sclerosis. Measured with immunoSEQ multiplex PCR; TCRdb has only the in-frame clones, and not every one. The table includes some 110,000 clones, around nine tenths detected once. Trimming pared 3 bases from V and 1 base from J, leaving 9 bases between. The CDR3 covers 14 residues. Germline V gene data show CDR1 as SGHNT and CDR2 as YENEEA. This chain joins TRBV11-3 and TRBJ1-1; maybe TRBD1 (5 bases). The material was peripheral blood, obtained in the third trimester of pregnancy. The clonotype originates from a female donor with multiple sclerosis, enrolled in a pregnancy study. As DNA, the CDR3 is TGTGCCAGCAGCTTTTCCGGGGGGAACACTGAAGCTTTCTTT. Its translation is CASSFSGGNTEAFF.